Here is one TCR beta chain with its context. The sample is drawn from a study of blood T cell repertoires in COVID-19. Looking at the study overall: Samples taken during acute and convalescent COVID-19 were collected in the United States, Italy and Spain.

Germline CDR1 LNHDA, CDR2 SQIVND (reference sequence). Trimming shortened V by 5 bases and J by 10 bases, and 23 bases separated the two germline ends. The CDR3 is made up of 16 amino acids. Clones were sequenced by immunoSEQ multiplex PCR, and TCRdb holds only the in-frame ones, with some missing. The sample has approximately 140,000 clones; 70% to 90% are singletons. Sequences were obtained from peripheral blood. The origin of this receptor is a middle-aged woman with active or convalescent COVID-19. V is TRBV19 and J is TRBJ1-4; D may be TRBD1 (5 bases). The CDR3 is CASSGLGTLNGAKLFF. CDR3 bases: TGTGCCAGTAGTGGGCTCGGGACTCTTAACGGGGCAAAACTGTTTTTT.